This is a list of T cell receptor beta chains from one sample in a study of post-analysis software for immune sequencing data. TCRdb re-derived calls from the PCR reads in MiXCR, one entry per CDR3 protein. Among more than 500,000 distinct CDR3 sequences, about a third were seen once, and the ten largest hold 4.5% to 7.5%. Material for sequencing was blood. Receptors originate from a girl aged 2-17 years with multiple sclerosis. Each CDR3 is given with its conserved first and last residue. The D gene is left open where the match is weak. Where a row states a size, it is once, few, many or the class of an expanded clone; other rows omit it.

J gene: TRBJ1-5; D gene: TRBD1; clone size: few; V gene: TRBV27; CDR3 protein: CASSLYGTGAEPQHF; CDR3 DNA: TGTGCCAGCAGTTTATATGGGACAGGGGCAGAGCCCCAGCATTTT
J gene: TRBJ2-5; D gene: TRBD2; clone size: .; V gene: TRBV20-1; CDR3 protein: CSVSLVTSGGQETQYF; CDR3 DNA: TGCAGTGTTTCCCTTGTAACTAGCGGGGGGCAAGAGACCCAGTACTTC
J gene: TRBJ1-4; D gene: .; clone size: many; V gene: TRBV12-3/TRBV12-4; CDR3 protein: CASGNEKLFF; CDR3 DNA: TGTGCCAGCGGGAATGAAAAACTGTTTTTT
J gene: TRBJ1-1; D gene: .; clone size: .; V gene: TRBV5-1; CDR3 protein: CASSAGGEPNTEAFF; CDR3 DNA: TGCGCCAGCTCTGCCGGGGGAGAGCCGAACACTGAAGCTTTCTTT
J gene: TRBJ2-1; D gene: .; clone size: few; V gene: TRBV20-1; CDR3 protein: CSAGGGGTQDNEQFF; CDR3 DNA: TGCAGTGCTGGAGGAGGGGGGACACAAGACAATGAGCAGTTCTTC
J gene: TRBJ1-1; D gene: .; clone size: .; V gene: TRBV4-1; CDR3 protein: CASSQDAGSSVNTEAFF; CDR3 DNA: TGCGCCAGCAGCCAAGATGCCGGGAGCTCCGTGAACACTGAAGCTTTCTTT
J gene: TRBJ1-5; D gene: .; clone size: .; V gene: TRBV28; CDR3 protein: CASIEGTENQPQHF; CDR3 DNA: TGTGCCAGCATTGAGGGGACTGAAAATCAGCCCCAGCATTTT
J gene: TRBJ2-7; D gene: .; clone size: few; V gene: TRBV13; CDR3 protein: CASSARPGASEQYF; CDR3 DNA: TGTGCCAGCAGCGCGAGACCGGGAGCATCCGAGCAGTACTTC
J gene: TRBJ2-5; D gene: TRBD2; clone size: .; V gene: TRBV20-1; CDR3 protein: CSATRIKPGLLRRETQYF; CDR3 DNA: TGCAGTGCCACTAGGATCAAACCGGGACTACTCCGACGAGAGACCCAGTACTTC
J gene: TRBJ2-2; D gene: .; clone size: .; V gene: TRBV20-1; CDR3 protein: CSAIRGTVGELFF; CDR3 DNA: TGCAGTGCTATCCGGGGAACGGTCGGGGAGCTGTTTTTT
J gene: TRBJ2-3; D gene: .; clone size: few; V gene: TRBV12-3/TRBV12-4; CDR3 protein: CASGLSQGKADTQYF; CDR3 DNA: TGTGCCAGCGGCCTCAGCCAGGGAAAAGCAGATACGCAGTATTTT
J gene: TRBJ2-5; D gene: TRBD2; clone size: .; V gene: TRBV5-1; CDR3 protein: CASSKGLAGAQETQYF; CDR3 DNA: TGCGCCAGCAGTAAGGGACTAGCGGGGGCGCAAGAGACCCAGTACTTC
J gene: TRBJ1-6; D gene: TRBD1; clone size: .; V gene: TRBV5-1; CDR3 protein: CASSAGTGFGSPLHF; CDR3 DNA: TGCGCCAGCAGTGCCGGGACAGGGTTTGGTTCACCCCTCCACTTT
J gene: TRBJ1-6; D gene: TRBD1; clone size: few; V gene: TRBV6-1; CDR3 protein: CASSHLDRGYSYNSPLHF; CDR3 DNA: TGTGCCAGCAGCCATCTGGACAGGGGATATTCTTATAATTCACCCCTCCACTTT
J gene: TRBJ1-1; D gene: .; clone size: .; V gene: TRBV6-6; CDR3 protein: CASRGAAGLNTEAFF; CDR3 DNA: TGTGCCAGCAGGGGGGCTGCCGGGTTGAACACTGAAGCTTTCTTT
J gene: TRBJ2-1; D gene: .; clone size: few; V gene: TRBV6-5; CDR3 protein: CASKRGELDEQFF; CDR3 DNA: TGTGCCAGCAAACGCGGGGAGCTCGATGAGCAGTTCTTC
J gene: TRBJ2-3; D gene: TRBD2; clone size: many; V gene: TRBV29-1; CDR3 protein: CSVDIGSGASTDTQYF; CDR3 DNA: TGCAGCGTTGATATTGGTAGCGGGGCGAGCACAGATACGCAGTATTTT
J gene: TRBJ2-1; D gene: .; clone size: .; V gene: TRBV28; CDR3 protein: CASSSSSTYPPFF; CDR3 DNA: .
J gene: TRBJ2-1; D gene: .; clone size: .; V gene: TRBV18; CDR3 protein: CASSRGSIRGNEQFF; CDR3 DNA: TGTGCCAGCTCACGAGGAAGTATACGGGGCAATGAGCAGTTCTTC
J gene: TRBJ2-7; D gene: TRBD2; clone size: .; V gene: TRBV20-1; CDR3 protein: CSGSGTSENYEQYF; CDR3 DNA: TGCAGTGGATCCGGGACTAGCGAAAACTACGAGCAGTACTTC
J gene: TRBJ1-4; D gene: TRBD1; clone size: .; V gene: TRBV7-9; CDR3 protein: CASSSLQGRREKLFF; CDR3 DNA: TGTGCCAGCAGCTCTCTACAGGGGAGGCGTGAAAAACTGTTTTTT
J gene: TRBJ2-3; D gene: TRBD2; clone size: .; V gene: TRBV7-7; CDR3 protein: CASSLAGRPDTQYF; CDR3 DNA: TGTGCTAGCAGCTTAGCGGGGAGACCAGATACGCAGTATTTT
J gene: TRBJ2-7; D gene: .; clone size: few; V gene: TRBV6-6; CDR3 protein: CASSSGGSKYF; CDR3 DNA: TGTGCCAGCAGTTCCGGGGGCAGTAAGTACTTC
J gene: TRBJ1-2; D gene: .; clone size: .; V gene: TRBV7-6; CDR3 protein: CASSRSAGSYGYTF; CDR3 DNA: TGTGCCAGCAGCAGGAGTGCCGGGTCTTATGGCTACACCTTC
J gene: TRBJ2-7; D gene: TRBD2; clone size: few; V gene: TRBV6-1; CDR3 protein: CASSGPILGGIWRYEQYF; CDR3 DNA: TGTGCCAGCAGTGGGCCTATCCTGGGGGGGATCTGGCGCTACGAGCAGTACTTC
J gene: TRBJ2-2; D gene: TRBD2; clone size: .; V gene: TRBV7-3; CDR3 protein: CASSSAPGGSYTGELFF; CDR3 DNA: TGTGCCAGCAGTTCGGCTCCGGGGGGGTCGTACACCGGGGAGCTGTTTTTT